These 7 T cell receptor beta chains were sequenced from one sample in a study of T cells in Graves' hyperthyroidism and ophthalmopathy. Researchers amplified the TCR beta CDR3 regions from RNA transcripts. The HTBI primer set was used in a first-round RT-PCR of the TCR CDR3. Via MiXCR, TCRdb re-called the multiplex PCR reads, giving one row per CDR3 protein. The sample comprises 550,000 to 700,000 distinct CDR3 sequences, under 60% of which are singletons, and 15% to 20% rests with the top ten. Sample: peripheral blood or thyroid tissue (not recorded which). These receptor sequences come from an adult woman with Graves' disease, either hyperthyroidism or ophthalmopathy (not recorded which).

On this clonotype itself: It may be a read error: a sequence one base away is much more abundant. The V call is TRBV10-3, the J call TRBJ1-2, with TRBD1 identical over 9 bases. In germline, CDR1 is ENHRY, CDR2 SYGVKD. Unmatched junction bases numbered 6, after V lost 5 bases and J lost 8 bases. CDR3 length: 13 amino acids. CDR3 sequence (DNA): TGTGCCATCAGTTCCGGGACAGGGTTAGGCTACACCTTC. Amino acid sequence: CAISSGTGLGYTF.

This chain connects TRBV9 to TRBJ1-5; tentatively, D is TRBD1 (5 bases). Germline V CDR1 and CDR2: SGDLS, YYNGEE. The germline V and J ends were trimmed by 0 bases and 5 bases, with 12 bases remaining between them. The CDR3 contains 15 residues. CDR3 region: CASSVGGSLHQPQHF. The DNA for the CDR3 is TGTGCCAGCAGCGTAGGGGGCAGCCTACATCAGCCCCAGCATTTT. Full variable domain (remainder filled in from reference TRBV9 and TRBJ1-5): DSGVTQTPKHLITATGQRVTLRCSPRSGDLSVYWYQQSLDQGLQFLIQYYNGEERAKGNILERFSAQQFPDLHSELNLSSLELGDSALYFCASSVGGSLHQPQHFGDGTRLSIL.

This clonotype was seen ten or more times. The chain joins TRBV5-6 to TRBJ2-7; possible D gene TRBD1, 6 bases. Deletions cut 0 bases from V and 5 bases from J, with 12 bases between. Germline V gene sequence: CDR1 SGHDT, CDR2 YYEEEE. CDR3 length: 14 residues. The DNA for the CDR3 is TGTGCCAGCAGCTTGGCCGACTGGGACAACGAGCAGTACTTC. Encoded protein: CASSLADWDNEQYF.

This clonotype has at least ten counts. The chain links TRBV6-6 to TRBJ2-7; D perhaps matches TRBD1 (5 bases). The CDR3 extends over 11 amino acids. CDR1 and CDR2 from the germline V gene are MNHNY and SVGAGI (reference sequence). The V end lost 7 bases, the J end lost 5 bases, and 9 bases lay between the germline ends. In DNA form, the CDR3 reads TGTGCCAGCACAGGGAACCACGAGCAGTACTTC. It encodes CASTGNHEQYF.

The chain carries TRBV9 and TRBJ2-3, with D unresolved. From germline, CDR1 is SGDLS and CDR2 YYNGEE. The length of the CDR3 is 14 residues. V lost 3 bases to trimming and J lost 1 base, with 9 bases between them. CDR3 nucleotide sequence: TGTGCCAGCAGCGCTGCGCATCGCACAGATACGCAGTATTTT. This sequence encodes CASSAAHRTDTQYF.

In this sample, this clonotype turned up many times. CDR3 sequence (DNA): TGTGCCAGCAGCTTACAGGGGGGTGCTGAAGCTTTCTTT. This codes for CASSLQGGAEAFF. This rearrangement joins TRBV11-3 to TRBJ1-1, with 7 positions matching TRBD1. Germline V gene data show CDR1 as SGHNT and CDR2 as YENEEA. V was clipped by 2 bases and J by 6 bases; unmatched bases: 3. This CDR3 has 13 residues. Full variable domain (remainder filled in from reference TRBV11-3 and TRBJ1-1): EAGVVQSPRYKIIEKKQPVAFWCNPISGHNTLYWYLQNLGQGPELLIRYENEEAVDDSQLPKDRFSAERLKGVDSTLKIQPAELGDSAVYLCASSLQGGAEAFFGQGTRLTVV.

This clonotype was seen many times. The rearrangement joins TRBV6-5 to TRBJ1-2; no reliable D call. The CDR3 has 11 amino acids. Looked up from germline, CDR1 is MNHEY and CDR2 is SVGAGI. V lost 8 bases and J 7 bases, leaving 11 bases between the germline ends. The CDR3 coding sequence is TGTGCCAGCGGTTCGGGCTCTGGCTACACCTTC. Amino acids: CASGSGSGYTF.